This is a list of T cell receptor beta chains from one sample in a study of cytomegalovirus exposure and HLA in healthy donors. Assay: immunoSEQ multiplex PCR; the TCRdb copy retains only in-frame clones and omits some. Of about 200,000 clones detected, 84% appear once; the ten largest clones hold roughly 12%. The source material was PBMCs. The receptors here all came from a woman in her 30s in good health and CMV-seropositive. Each CDR3 is given with its conserved first and last residue. Fields, in order: clone size, D gene, V gene, J gene, CDR3 protein, CDR3 DNA. A D gene is named only where the DNA matches it firmly. The listing skips clone size in some rows; elsewhere it reads once, few, many or a size class.

-	-	TRBV6-6	TRBJ1-1	CASNYREADTEAFF	TGTGCCAGCAATTACAGGGAAGCGGACACTGAAGCTTTCTTT
-	-	TRBV4-1	TRBJ1-1	CASSQEARVMNTEAFF	TGCGCCAGCAGCCAAGAGGCGCGGGTTATGAACACTGAAGCTTTCTTT
once	-	TRBV5-1	TRBJ1-3	CASSLAGYSGNTIYF	TGCGCCAGCAGCTTGGCGGGATACTCTGGAAACACCATATATTTT
-	TRBD2	TRBV2	TRBJ2-3	CASRLAGGTDTQYF	TGTGCCTCGCGACTAGCGGGAGGTACAGATACGCAGTATTTT
-	TRBD1	TRBV2	TRBJ1-4	CASRRTGEGEKLFF	TGTGCCAGCAGGAGAACAGGGGAAGGCGAAAAACTGTTTTTT
few	-	TRBV30	TRBJ2-7	CAWSSKQGRGYEQYF	TGTGCCTGGAGTTCGAAACAGGGAAGGGGATACGAGCAGTACTTC
-	TRBD1	TRBV19	TRBJ2-7	CASSMGQGAGYEQYF	TGTGCCAGTAGTATGGGACAGGGGGCGGGCTACGAGCAGTACTTC
-	TRBD1	TRBV5-4	TRBJ1-2	CASRSGQGAGGYTF	TGTGCCAGCAGGTCGGGACAGGGGGCAGGGGGCTACACCTTC
-	TRBD2	TRBV25-1	TRBJ2-5	CASRKAGASGETQYF	TGTGCCAGCAGGAAAGCGGGAGCCTCGGGGGAGACCCAGTACTTC
-	-	TRBV6-6	TRBJ2-1	CASSYSRYEQFF	TGTGCCAGCAGTTACTCTAGATACGAGCAGTTCTTC
-	TRBD2	TRBV5-6	TRBJ2-1	CASNPRLAEYNEQFF	TGTGCCAGCAATCCGAGACTAGCGGAATACAATGAGCAGTTCTTC
-	TRBD1	TRBV5-1	TRBJ1-1	CASRKEQGHTEAFF	TGCGCCAGCAGGAAGGAACAGGGGCACACTGAAGCTTTCTTT
-	-	TRBV2	TRBJ2-7	CASSGDIRSYEQYF	TGTGCCAGCAGTGGCGACATACGTTCCTACGAGCAGTACTTC
-	-	TRBV2	TRBJ2-3	CASSEYSGIRTDTQYF	TGTGCCAGCAGTGAGTACTCCGGGATACGCACAGATACGCAGTATTTT
-	TRBD1	TRBV19	TRBJ1-3	CASSLDRVSGNTIYF	TGTGCCAGTAGCCTCGACAGGGTGTCTGGAAACACCATATATTTT
-	-	TRBV6-1	TRBJ1-1	CASSEVGAANTEAFF	TGTGCCAGCAGTGAAGTAGGGGCAGCGAACACTGAAGCTTTCTTT
-	-	TRBV27	TRBJ1-1	CASSTPMGLLNTEAFF	TGTGCCAGCAGCACCCCGATGGGACTTTTGAACACTGAAGCTTTCTTT
-	-	TRBV11-2	TRBJ2-2	CASSPSGRRVGAGELFF	TGTGCCAGCAGCCCATCCGGTCGCAGGGTAGGGGCCGGGGAGCTGTTTTTT
once	TRBD1	TRBV4-1	TRBJ2-6	CASSLIDRGGGANVLTF	TGCGCCAGCAGCCTAATCGACAGGGGCGGTGGGGCCAACGTCCTGACTTTC
-	-	TRBV5-1	TRBJ2-1	CASSFQGRAINEQFF	TGCGCCAGCAGCTTTCAGGGCCGCGCGATAAATGAGCAGTTCTTC
-	TRBD2	TRBV6-5	TRBJ2-1	CASSSPGLAKGDEQFF	TGTGCCAGCAGTTCACCGGGACTAGCGAAGGGGGACGAGCAGTTCTTC
-	TRBD2	TRBV27	TRBJ2-1	CASSLQRGYNEQFF	TGTGCCAGCAGTTTGCAGCGGGGTTACAATGAGCAGTTCTTC
-	-	TRBV9	TRBJ2-2	CASSVAGGTANTGELFF	TGTGCCAGCAGCGTAGCTGGGGGGACCGCGAACACCGGGGAGCTGTTTTTT
-	-	TRBV27	TRBJ1-1	CASKEGRVNTEAFF	TGTGCCAGCAAGGAGGGCAGGGTGAACACTGAAGCTTTCTTT
-	TRBD2	TRBV9	TRBJ2-2	CASSARLAGRTGELFF	TGTGCCAGCAGCGCAAGACTAGCGGGACGCACCGGGGAGCTGTTTTTT
-	TRBD1	TRBV7-8	TRBJ2-7	CASSLGLSGTGVNEQYF	TGTGCCAGCAGCTTAGGCCTGTCTGGGACAGGGGTCAACGAGCAGTACTTC
few	TRBD1	TRBV5-1	TRBJ2-3	CASSSYPGTAMADTQYF	TGCGCCAGCAGCTCCTATCCGGGGACAGCGATGGCCGATACGCAGTATTTT
-	-	TRBV30	TRBJ1-5	CAWSRAGDQPQHF	TGTGCCTGGAGTCGGGCAGGGGATCAGCCCCAGCATTTT
-	TRBD1	TRBV7-8	TRBJ2-1	CASSLTPGTDNEQFF	TGTGCCAGCAGCCTAACACCCGGGACAGACAATGAGCAGTTCTTC
-	TRBD2	TRBV19	TRBJ2-3	CASSKGRASGGDTQYF	TGTGCCAGCTCTAAGGGGCGGGCTAGCGGGGGAGATACGCAGTATTTT
-	-	TRBV4-2	TRBJ2-1	CASSQDTGNEQFF	TGTGCCAGCAGCCAAGATACGGGAAATGAGCAGTTCTTC
-	-	TRBV6-1	TRBJ2-6	CASDSLRSGANVLTF	TGTGCCAGCGACAGTCTTCGGTCTGGGGCCAACGTCCTGACTTTC
few	-	TRBV25-1	TRBJ2-5	CASSESRSGQETQYF	TGTGCCAGCAGTGAAAGCAGGAGCGGCCAAGAGACCCAGTACTTC
once	TRBD2	TRBV5-4	TRBJ2-1	CASSSSLAGGPYNEQFF	TGTGCCAGCAGCTCCTCACTAGCGGGAGGCCCCTACAATGAGCAGTTCTTC
-	TRBD1	TRBV18	TRBJ2-5	CASSQGAYVETQYF	TGTGCCAGCTCCCAGGGGGCTTACGTAGAGACCCAGTACTTC
-	TRBD1	TRBV11-3	TRBJ1-2	CASSLRGGDGYTF	TGTGCCAGCAGCTTAAGAGGGGGCGATGGCTACACCTTC
-	-	TRBV18	TRBJ1-1	CASIRRVDEAFF	TGTGCCAGCATTCGCAGGGTCGACGAAGCTTTCTTT
-	-	TRBV27	TRBJ2-1	CASSFRTGSYGGLKNEQFF	TGTGCCAGCAGTTTCCGGACAGGCTCTTACGGGGGTCTAAAAAATGAGCAGTTCTTC
-	-	TRBV6-1	TRBJ1-5	CASSERGISNQPQHF	TGTGCCAGCAGTGAACGGGGAATTAGCAATCAGCCCCAGCATTTT
-	TRBD2	TRBV28	TRBJ2-3	CASRILAGASHYTQYF	TGTGCCAGCAGAATACTAGCGGGAGCCTCTCACTATACGCAGTATTTT
-	-	TRBV5-6	TRBJ2-3	CASSRRGTANTDTQYF	TGTGCCAGCAGCCGACGCGGGACAGCGAACACAGATACGCAGTATTTT
-	TRBD2	TRBV7-2	TRBJ2-5	CASSLGAGLFGETQYF	TGTGCCAGCAGCTTAGGAGCGGGATTATTTGGAGAGACCCAGTACTTC
-	TRBD1	TRBV2	TRBJ1-2	CASSGDRQGRNYGYTF	TGTGCCAGCAGTGGGGACCGACAGGGGCGGAACTATGGCTACACCTTC
few	-	TRBV27	TRBJ1-2	CASTTGSIGYTF	TGTGCCAGCACCACGGGTTCGATTGGCTACACCTTC
-	-	TRBV7-2	TRBJ2-3	CASSPWDFTDTQYF	TGTGCCAGCAGCCCCTGGGACTTCACAGATACGCAGTATTTT
few	-	TRBV5-1	TRBJ2-1	CASSSMDTYNEQFF	TGCGCCAGCAGCTCGATGGACACGTACAATGAGCAGTTCTTC
few	-	TRBV11-2	TRBJ2-1	CASSLTSGIPGDEQFF	TGTGCCAGCAGCTTGACCAGCGGTATCCCCGGAGATGAGCAGTTCTTC
-	TRBD2	TRBV6-6	TRBJ2-7	CASSTSGRVDYEQYF	TGTGCCAGCAGTACTAGCGGGAGGGTAGACTACGAGCAGTACTTC
-	-	TRBV6-5	TRBJ1-2	CASSPETGRIYGYTF	TGTGCCAGCAGCCCAGAGACAGGCAGAATTTATGGCTACACCTTC
-	-	TRBV30	TRBJ1-2	CAWSSNSYGYTF	TGTGCCTGGAGTAGTAACTCCTATGGCTACACCTTC
few	TRBD1	TRBV2	TRBJ1-2	CASSGQGLYGYTF	TGTGCCAGCAGTGGACAGGGTCTCTATGGCTACACCTTC
-	TRBD1	TRBV5-1	TRBJ1-2	CASGTEVNYGYTF	TGCGCCAGCGGGACAGAAGTTAACTATGGCTACACCTTC
-	-	TRBV6-6	TRBJ1-2	CASRRGYGSDGYTF	TGTGCCAGCAGGAGAGGGTACGGGTCGGATGGCTACACCTTC
-	-	TRBV5-1	TRBJ2-6	CASSPDMSGANVLTF	TGCGCCAGCAGCCCCGACATGTCCGGGGCCAACGTCCTGACTTTC
-	-	TRBV12-5	TRBJ1-5	CASGFGRGSNQPQHF	TGTGCTAGTGGTTTCGGGAGGGGTAGCAATCAGCCCCAGCATTTT
few	-	TRBV11-3	TRBJ2-1	CASSLRLSSYNEQFF	TGTGCCAGCAGCCTGCGACTTAGCTCCTACAATGAGCAGTTCTTC
-	TRBD1	TRBV28	TRBJ1-5	CASSLGGQGNQPQHF	TGTGCCAGCAGTTTAGGGGGACAGGGCAATCAGCCCCAGCATTTT
-	TRBD1	TRBV2	TRBJ2-7	CASSTGGSEQYF	TGTGCCAGCAGTACAGGGGGGAGCGAGCAGTACTTC
-	-	TRBV10-1	TRBJ1-2	CASSESRQPTGGYTF	TGCGCCAGCAGTGAGTCAAGACAGCCCACGGGTGGCTACACCTTC